A selection of T cell receptor beta chains follows, all from one sample in a study of T-cell reconstitution after alpha-beta-depleted transplantation in children. Using its own MiXCR run on the PCR reads, TCRdb lists one record per CDR3 protein. The sample consists of roughly 790,000 distinct CDR3 sequences, about 16% of them appearing once. The material sequenced was PBMCs, mostly from graft donor cells, taken 360 days after TCRalphabeta/CD19-depleted stem cell transplant. The receptors derive from a male patient younger than 18 who had a stem cell transplant for acute lymphoblastic leukemia, so the T cells may come from the graft donor. Each CDR3 is given with its conserved first and last residue. The order of the fields is J gene, V gene, CDR3 protein.

>TRBJ2-1|TRBV19
CASSEGLEFNEQFF
>TRBJ2-3|TRBV12-3/TRBV12-4
CASSPGGWRVDTQYF
>TRBJ2-3|TRBV4-1
CASSLLWTVGTDTQYF
>TRBJ2-7|TRBV6-6
CASSSRGLAGAGEQYF
>TRBJ2-6|TRBV5-1
CASSFPTGGGSGANVLTF
>TRBJ2-1|TRBV9
CASSVAGGESSYNEQFF
>TRBJ2-7|TRBV7-9
CASSYAGGLGSYEQYF
>TRBJ1-5|TRBV11-1
CASSLADLRGTSNQPQHF
>TRBJ2-4|TRBV11-2
CASSLVGGAPKNIQYF
>TRBJ2-1|TRBV12-3/TRBV12-4
CASSPGTSGNEQFF
>TRBJ2-1|TRBV7-9
CASSSRDRGSYEQFF
>TRBJ1-1|TRBV19
CASSIVGTGRENTEAFF
>TRBJ1-6|TRBV7-8
CASSLGLRPNPEGPLHF
>TRBJ2-2|TRBV21-1
CAGGGLENNTVSGELFF
>TRBJ2-3|TRBV25-1
CASSEWGLEDTQYF
>TRBJ1-6|TRBV6-5
CASSSLGNGTPLHF
>TRBJ2-3|TRBV15
CATLIAGGLPTDTQYF
>TRBJ2-7|TRBV15
CATSPSGGSYEQYF
>TRBJ1-6|TRBV12-3/TRBV12-4
CASRGTGEHNSPLHF
>TRBJ2-7|TRBV7-6
CASSLDGTSGRGEQYF
>TRBJ2-5|TRBV5-1
CASKENPSGTSDQETQYF
>TRBJ2-1|TRBV5-1
CASSTSSGTSGYNEQFF
>TRBJ1-5|TRBV5-1
CASSLGDRAQPQHF
>TRBJ2-5|TRBV20-1
CSASSVLQETQYF
>TRBJ2-6|TRBV9
CASSVAVGAMGANVLTF
>TRBJ2-1|TRBV25-1
CASSAKLAGGYNEQFF
>TRBJ2-7|TRBV12-3/TRBV12-4
CASTLGTSVAHEQYF
>TRBJ2-5|TRBV29-1
CSVVYRGRGETQYF
>TRBJ2-1|TRBV4-1
CASSQEGGPIIEEQFF
>TRBJ2-5|TRBV18
CASSPPTAGVAETQYF
>TRBJ2-5|TRBV4-1
CASSQGQGVGTQYF
>TRBJ2-7|TRBV20-1
CSARDQGGPVLYEQYF
>TRBJ2-7|TRBV13
CASSGLAGVSHEQYF
>TRBJ2-7|TRBV9
CASSPPRVGEQYF
>TRBJ2-1|TRBV5-1
CASYLTAGGGNEQFF
>TRBJ2-1|TRBV5-1
CASSPLGLAGAYSYNEQFF
>TRBJ2-1|TRBV7-9
CASSLGFSDQTYNEQFF
>TRBJ2-1|TRBV7-6
CASSLTVAGYGNEQFF
>TRBJ2-3|TRBV5-1
CASSLVAGLSTDTQYF
>TRBJ2-7|TRBV19
CASSALAGVYEQYF
>TRBJ2-7|TRBV5-1
CASSHYKAGGSYEQYF
>TRBJ2-7|TRBV6-1
CASSQAGEDYEQYF
>TRBJ2-7|TRBV11-2
CASGRVYEQYF
>TRBJ2-2|TRBV7-7
CASSSSGRGPTGELFF
>TRBJ1-6|TRBV7-9
CASSFRDRDSPLHF
>TRBJ2-1|TRBV5-1
CASSLVASGTYNEQFF
>TRBJ2-7|TRBV27
CASSWGDTYEQYF
>TRBJ1-3|TRBV29-1
CSVEGEGGAHISGNTIYF